The 24 T cell receptor beta chains in this list originate from one sample, sequenced in a study of siplizumab effects on memory and regulatory T cells. The method was immunoSEQ multiplex PCR; TCRdb's version includes in-frame clones alone and lacks a portion of them. Of about 100,000 clones listed, roughly 94% are singletons. The sample taken for sequencing was Tregs sorted from blood. Receptor source: a human donor in good health.

The gene calls are TRBV25-1 and TRBJ2-1, with a weak D call TRBD1 (5 bases). The CDR3 runs to 18 residues. From germline, CDR1 is MGHDK and CDR2 SYGVNS. Trimming left V 1 base short and J 7 bases short, with 23 bases between. This chain's CDR3 is CASSESIVWAGIGNEQFF. CDR3 coding DNA: TGTGCCAGCAGTGAATCAATTGTCTGGGCAGGGATAGGGAATGAGCAGTTCTTC.

The rearrangement uses TRBV30 and TRBJ2-7; 8 bases are a match to TRBD2. The CDR3 consists of 14 residues. The germline V gene encodes CDR1 GTSNPN and CDR2 SVGIG (reference sequence). The trim removed 0 bases at V and 5 bases at J, leaving 6 bases unmatched. This CDR3 is CAWSVGGEIHEQYF. CDR3 coding DNA: TGTGCCTGGAGTGTCGGGGGGGAAATCCACGAGCAGTACTTC.

The chain has TRBV27 and TRBJ2-5; possibly TRBD2 for D (6 bases). Germline V gene sequence: CDR1 MNHEY, CDR2 SMNVEV (reference sequence). V lost 6 bases and J 5 bases, leaving 16 bases between the germline ends. The CDR3 is made up of 14 amino acids. This CDR3 is CASRRTSFRETQYF. The CDR3 nucleotides read TGTGCCAGCAGACGTACTAGCTTCCGGGAGACCCAGTACTTC.

This clone was seen just once. The chain uses TRBV12-2 and TRBJ2-7; no DNA check was done on the table's D call, TRBD2. TRBV12-2 is a listed pseudogene. The CDR3 contains 14 residues. CDR3 loop: CASRLVVAGDEQYF. Written as DNA, the CDR3 is TGTGCAAGTCGCTTAGTAGTAGCGGGAGACGAGCAGTACTTC.

The chain employs TRBV29-1 and TRBJ2-3; no reliable D call. The CDR3 spans 11 residues. Germline CDR1 is SQVTM and CDR2 is ANQGSEA. V lost 5 bases and J lost 0, with 3 bases in between. The CDR3 region is CSVTSTDTQYF. As DNA, the CDR3 is TGCAGCGTTACTAGCACAGATACGCAGTATTTT.

V and J are TRBV6-5 and TRBJ2-1; 7 bases agree with TRBD2. The CDR3 is 15 amino acids. The trim removed 0 bases at V and 7 bases at J, leaving 6 bases unmatched. Germline CDR1 reads MNHEY; CDR2 reads SVGAGI. DNA of the CDR3: TGTGCCAGCAGTTACTCTCGCGGGAGTAGGAATGAGCAGTTCTTC. Amino acid sequence: CASSYSRGSRNEQFF.

The chain uses TRBV29-1 and TRBJ1-4, with unresolved D. The germline CDR1 and CDR2 sequences are SQVTM and ANQGSEA. Trimming took off 7 bases at V and 8 bases at J, with 8 bases between the two ends. This CDR3 region has 10 residues. In DNA form, the CDR3 reads TGCAGCGCTGGAGTCGAAAAACTGTTTTTT. Its translation: CSAGVEKLFF. Full variable domain (remainder filled in from reference TRBV29-1 and TRBJ1-4): SAVISQKPSRDICQRGTSLTIQCQVDSQVTMMFWYRQQPGQSLTLIATANQGSEATYESGFVIDKFPISRPNLTFSTLTVSNMSPEDSSIYLCSAGVEKLFFGSGTQLSVL.

The V gene is TRBV10-3, the J gene TRBJ2-3; possibly TRBD1 or TRBD2 for D (5 bases each). In germline, CDR1 is ENHRY, CDR2 SYGVKD. V was cut by 7 bases and J by 2 bases, with 13 bases left in between. The CDR3 sequence is 14 residues long. The CDR3 protein is CAIKRDGNTDTQYF. Written as DNA, the CDR3 is TGTGCCATCAAGAGGGACGGTAACACAGATACGCAGTATTTT.

This clone has a single count. The chain recombines TRBV6-1 with TRBJ1-1; D gene ambiguous. The germline V gene encodes CDR1 MNHNS and CDR2 SASEGT. V gave up 7 bases and J gave up 9 bases, with 12 bases separating them. This CDR3 contains 11 residues. The CDR3 DNA is TGTGCCAGCACCTGGTCCCAGAAAGCTTTCTTT. The encoded protein is CASTWSQKAFF.

This chain links TRBV6-5 with TRBJ2-6; D remains ambiguous. Germline V gene lookup returns CDR1 MNHEY and CDR2 SVGAGI. The V end lost 2 bases, the J end lost 3 bases, and 11 bases lay between the germline ends. There are 16 residues in the CDR3. The CDR3 spells CASSYPGRDGANVLTF. The CDR3 nucleotides read TGTGCCAGCAGTTACCCCGGAAGGGATGGGGCCAACGTCCTGACTTTC.

Only one count was recorded for this clone. This sequence joins TRBV11-2 and TRBJ2-3; D gene ambiguous. This CDR3 has 16 residues. Trimming cost V 1 base and J 0 bases, with 11 bases left between them. Per the germline V gene, CDR1 is SGHAT and CDR2 is FQNNGV. This CDR3 is CASSLAVLESTDTQYF. The CDR3 nucleotides read TGTGCCAGCAGCTTAGCAGTTTTGGAAAGCACAGATACGCAGTATTTT.

The rearrangement links TRBV5-4 to TRBJ2-2, with D perhaps being TRBD1 or TRBD2 (5 bases each). The CDR3 length is 17 residues. Trimming took off 1 base at V and 2 bases at J, with 15 bases between the two ends. The V gene's germline CDR1 is SGHNT and CDR2 YYREEE (reference sequence). As DNA, the CDR3 is TGTGCCAGCAGCTTGTGGGGGTCGGGATTTAACACCGGGGAGCTGTTTTTT. It is translated as CASSLWGSGFNTGELFF.

This clone was recorded once. The V and J genes are TRBV29-1 and TRBJ2-2; D unresolved. Germline CDR1 and CDR2: SQVTM and ANQGSEA. Trimming removed 3 bases at V and 4 bases at J, with 6 bases between. This CDR3 comprises 12 residues. The CDR3 reads CSVEKVTGELFF. Written as DNA, the CDR3 is TGCAGCGTTGAGAAGGTCACCGGGGAGCTGTTTTTT.

The genes are TRBV10-1 and TRBJ2-5, with 9 bases lining up with TRBD1. From germline, CDR1 is WNHNN and CDR2 SYGVQD (reference sequence). Trimming removed 6 bases from V and 2 bases from J; junction bases left unmatched: 10. CDR3 length equals 16 residues. In DNA form, the CDR3 reads TGCGCCAGCAGCCAATCCCCCGGGACAGGGCAAGAGACCCAGTACTTC. It codes for CASSQSPGTGQETQYF.

V is TRBV5-1 and J is TRBJ2-1, with D possibly TRBD2 on 5 matching bases. V was clipped by 0 bases and J by 10 bases, with 11 bases between them. Germline-derived CDR1 and CDR2 are SGHRS and YFSETQ. The CDR3 loop spans 13 amino acids. The CDR3 DNA reads TGCGCCAGCAGCTTGGACTTTAGCGTAGAGCAGTTCTTC. It yields the protein CASSLDFSVEQFF. Looking up the rest from reference TRBV5-1 and TRBJ2-1 gives the full variable domain: KAGVTQTPRYLIKTRGQQVTLSCSPISGHRSVSWYQQTPGQGLQFLFEYFSETQRNKGNFPGRFSGRQFSNSRSEMNVSTLELGDSALYLCASSLDFSVEQFFGPGTRLTVL.

The V and J genes are TRBV5-1 and TRBJ2-7; 10 nucleotides line up with TRBD1. V lost 0 bases to trimming and J lost 7 bases; unmatched junction nucleotides: 1. The CDR3 consists of 13 residues. Germline CDR1 is SGHRS and CDR2 is YFSETQ. CDR3 DNA sequence: TGCGCCAGCAGCTTGGGACAGGGGGCTGAGCAGTACTTC. Residues: CASSLGQGAEQYF.

CDR3 DNA sequence: TGTGCCAGCAGCTTGGTGGGGACGGGAATGTATCGAACAGATACGCAGTATTTT. Protein product: CASSLVGTGMYRTDTQYF. The chain joins TRBV5-5 to TRBJ2-3, with D perhaps assigned TRBD1 or TRBD2 (5 bases each). The CDR3 extends over 18 amino acids. The germline V and J ends were trimmed by 0 bases and 3 bases, with 20 bases remaining between them. Looked up from germline, CDR1 is SGHKS and CDR2 is YYEKEE (reference sequence).

The rearrangement uses TRBV4-1 and TRBJ2-7; 8 nucleotides match TRBD1. Germline values: CDR1 MGHRA, CDR2 YSYEKL. V lost 5 bases, J lost 0 bases, and 12 bases stayed unmatched. This CDR3 region has 17 residues. CDR3 sequence (DNA): TGCGCCAGCAGCAGCCTTGGACAGGGCTATAGCTCCTACGAGCAGTACTTC. This translates into CASSSLGQGYSSYEQYF.

The chain couples TRBV15 to TRBJ2-1, with D hard to call. The germline V gene encodes CDR1 LNHNV and CDR2 YYDKDF (reference sequence). Trimming pared 1 base from V and 12 bases from J, leaving 13 bases between. The CDR3 has 13 residues. In DNA form, the CDR3 reads TGTGCCACCAGCAGAGGTTCGCAAGAAGTGCAGTTCTTC. Encoded protein: CATSRGSQEVQFF.

The sample holds one count of this clone. The rearrangement joins TRBV9 to TRBJ2-3; D uncertain. Germline CDR1 is SGDLS and CDR2 is YYNGEE. The CDR3 runs to 15 residues. V lost 9 bases to trimming and J lost 3 bases, with 20 bases between them. CDR3: CATAPGILATDTQYF. In DNA form, the CDR3 reads TGTGCCACTGCGCCTGGAATCTTGGCGACAGATACGCAGTATTTT. The complete variable domain, with remaining parts taken from reference TRBV9 and TRBJ2-3, reads DSGVTQTPKHLITATGQRVTLRCSPRSGDLSVYWYQQSLDQGLQFLIQYYNGEERAKGNILERFSAQQFPDLHSELNLSSLELGDSALYFCATAPGILATDTQYFGPGTRLTVL.

The rearrangement uses TRBV11-3 and TRBJ1-3; no reliable D call. CDR1 SGHNT and CDR2 YENEEA come from the germline V gene. The CDR3 runs to 13 residues. Trimming took 0 bases from V and 2 from J, leaving 2 bases between them. The CDR3 DNA sequence: TGTGCCAGCAGCTTAGAACCTGGAAACACCATATATTTT. Encoded protein: CASSLEPGNTIYF.

The chain joins TRBV7-9 to TRBJ2-7; the match to TRBD2 covers 11 bases. Germline CDR1 reads SEHNR; CDR2 reads FQNEAQ (reference sequence). V trimming: 6 bases; J trimming: 2 bases; junction bases outside the gene matches: 3. There are 14 residues in the CDR3. CDR3 DNA sequence: TGTGCCAGCAGTCTAGCGGGAGGCACCTACGAGCAGTACTTC. As protein: CASSLAGGTYEQYF.

The chain carries TRBV11-1 and TRBJ1-2; D not resolved. CDR3 length: 16 residues. Trimming took off 1 base at V and 8 bases at J, with 20 bases between the two ends. Germline loops: CDR1 SGHAT, CDR2 FQDESV (reference sequence). CDR3 nucleotide sequence: TGTGCCAGCAGCTTAGGAGAAACGACTGGCCTTTACGGCTACACCTTC. Encoded protein: CASSLGETTGLYGYTF. Together with reference TRBV11-1 and TRBJ1-2, the CDR3 gives the full variable domain: EAEVAQSPRYKITEKSQAVAFWCDPISGHATLYWYRQILGQGPELLVQFQDESVVDDSQLPKDRFSAERLKGVDSTLKIQPAELGDSAMYLCASSLGETTGLYGYTFGSGTRLTVV.

V gene TRBV10-1 combines with J gene TRBJ2-4; 9 bases match TRBD2. The V and J ends lost 0 bases and 0 bases, in that order; junction bases with no gene match: 3. Germline CDR1 reads WNHNN; CDR2 reads SYGVQD (reference sequence). This CDR3 has 17 residues. This CDR3 is CASSESKLAGAKNIQYF. The CDR3, as DNA: TGCGCCAGCAGTGAGTCGAAACTAGCGGGAGCCAAAAACATTCAGTACTTC.